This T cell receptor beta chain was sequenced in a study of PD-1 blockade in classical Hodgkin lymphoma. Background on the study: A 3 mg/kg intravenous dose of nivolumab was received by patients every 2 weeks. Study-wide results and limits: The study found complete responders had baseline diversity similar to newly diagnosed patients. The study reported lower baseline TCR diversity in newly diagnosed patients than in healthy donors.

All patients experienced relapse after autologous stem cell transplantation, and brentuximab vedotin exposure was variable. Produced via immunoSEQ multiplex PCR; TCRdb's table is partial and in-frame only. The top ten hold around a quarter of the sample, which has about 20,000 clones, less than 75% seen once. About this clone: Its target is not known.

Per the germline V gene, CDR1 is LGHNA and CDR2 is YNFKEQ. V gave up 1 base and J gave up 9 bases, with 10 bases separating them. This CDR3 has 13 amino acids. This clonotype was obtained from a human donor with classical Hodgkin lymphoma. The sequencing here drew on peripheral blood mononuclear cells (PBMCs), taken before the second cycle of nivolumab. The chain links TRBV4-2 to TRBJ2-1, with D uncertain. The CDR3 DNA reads TGTGCCAGCAGCCAAGGTATGCATACTGAGCAGTTCTTC. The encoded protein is CASSQGMHTEQFF.